Included here is one TCR beta chain sequence, with context. Its antigen remains unknown. Trimming left V 10 bases short and J 4 bases short, with 22 bases between. The CDR3 totals 15 residues. Germline V CDR1 and CDR2: SGHTA, FQGNSA. These data come from a study of blood T cells in healthy people across ages. Every sample had a minimum of 6.5 million PBMCs isolated. Study-level results: With naive T cell percentage, TCR beta diversity showed a strong correlation. As age increased, TCR beta diversity per million T cells fell in a roughly linear fashion.

A second PCR, run for about 7 to 12 cycles, used a sample-barcoded 5' primer plus a J-beta primer mix. Each sample yielded at least 2.5 million CDR3-containing paired-end reads. TCRdb re-called the 5' RACE reads with MiXCR, one entry per CDR3 protein. This table has over 1,500,000 distinct CDR3 sequences, roughly 43% appearing once. The sample was blood. J is TRBJ1-2 and V is TRBV7-2; tentatively, D is TRBD1 (5 bases). The receptor's source is a human donor in good health. The CDR3 DNA follows: TGTGCCACCTCTCCCGACAACACAAGGGGCTATGGCTACACCTTC. Protein sequence: CATSPDNTRGYGYTF. The variable domain in full, completed from reference TRBV7-2 and TRBJ1-2, reads GAGVSQSPSNKVTEKGKDVELRCDPISGHTALYWYRQSLGQGLEFLIYFQGNSAPDKSGLPSDRFSAERTGGSVSTLTIQRTQQEDSAVYLCATSPDNTRGYGYTFGSGTRLTVV.